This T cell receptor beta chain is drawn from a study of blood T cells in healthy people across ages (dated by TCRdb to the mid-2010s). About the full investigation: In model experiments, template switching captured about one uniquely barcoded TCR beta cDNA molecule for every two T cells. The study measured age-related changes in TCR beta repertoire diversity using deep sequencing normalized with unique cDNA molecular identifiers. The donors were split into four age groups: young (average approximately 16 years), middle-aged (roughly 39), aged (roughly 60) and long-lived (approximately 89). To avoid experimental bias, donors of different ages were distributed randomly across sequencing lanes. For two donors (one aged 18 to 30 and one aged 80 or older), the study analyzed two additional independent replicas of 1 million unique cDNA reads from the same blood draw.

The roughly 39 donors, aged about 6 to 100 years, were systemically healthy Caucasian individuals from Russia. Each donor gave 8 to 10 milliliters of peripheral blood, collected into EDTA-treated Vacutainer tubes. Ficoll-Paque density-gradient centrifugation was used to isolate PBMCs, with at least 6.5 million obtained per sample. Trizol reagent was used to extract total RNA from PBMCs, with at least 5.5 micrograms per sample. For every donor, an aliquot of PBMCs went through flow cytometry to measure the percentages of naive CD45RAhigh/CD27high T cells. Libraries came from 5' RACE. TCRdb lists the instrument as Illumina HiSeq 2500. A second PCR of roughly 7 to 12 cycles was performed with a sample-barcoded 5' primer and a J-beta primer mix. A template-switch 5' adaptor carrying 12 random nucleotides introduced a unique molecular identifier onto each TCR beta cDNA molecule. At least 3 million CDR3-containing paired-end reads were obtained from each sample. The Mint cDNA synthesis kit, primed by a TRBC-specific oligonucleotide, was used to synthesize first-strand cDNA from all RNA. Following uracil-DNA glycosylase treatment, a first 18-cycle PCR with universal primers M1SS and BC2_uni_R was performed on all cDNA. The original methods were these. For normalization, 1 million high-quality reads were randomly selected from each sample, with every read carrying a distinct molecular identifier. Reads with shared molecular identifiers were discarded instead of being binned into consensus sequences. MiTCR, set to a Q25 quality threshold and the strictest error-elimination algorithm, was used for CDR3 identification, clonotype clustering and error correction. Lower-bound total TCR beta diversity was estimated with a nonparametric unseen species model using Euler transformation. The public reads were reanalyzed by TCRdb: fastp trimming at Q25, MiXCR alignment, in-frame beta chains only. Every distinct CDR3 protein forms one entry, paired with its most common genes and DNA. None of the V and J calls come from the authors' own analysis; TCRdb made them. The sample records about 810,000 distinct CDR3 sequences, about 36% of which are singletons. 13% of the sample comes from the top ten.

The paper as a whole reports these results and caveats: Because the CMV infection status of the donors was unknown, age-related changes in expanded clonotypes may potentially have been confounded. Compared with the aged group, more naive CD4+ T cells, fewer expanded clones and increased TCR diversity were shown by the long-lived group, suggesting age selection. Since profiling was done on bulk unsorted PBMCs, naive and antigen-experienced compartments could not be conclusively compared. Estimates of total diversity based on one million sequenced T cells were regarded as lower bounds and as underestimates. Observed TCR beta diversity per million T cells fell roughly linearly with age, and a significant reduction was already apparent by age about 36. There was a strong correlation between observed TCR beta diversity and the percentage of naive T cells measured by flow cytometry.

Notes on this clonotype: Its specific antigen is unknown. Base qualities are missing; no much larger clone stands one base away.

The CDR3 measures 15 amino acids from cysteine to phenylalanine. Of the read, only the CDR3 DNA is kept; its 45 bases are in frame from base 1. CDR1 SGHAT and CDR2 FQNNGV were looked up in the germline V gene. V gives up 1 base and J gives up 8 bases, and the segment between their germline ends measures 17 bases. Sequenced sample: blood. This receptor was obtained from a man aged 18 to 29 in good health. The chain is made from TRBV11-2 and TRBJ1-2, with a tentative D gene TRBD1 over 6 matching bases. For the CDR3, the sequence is CASSLAYRDQDGYTF. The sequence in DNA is TGTGCCAGCAGCTTAGCCTACAGGGATCAAGACGGCTACACCTTC. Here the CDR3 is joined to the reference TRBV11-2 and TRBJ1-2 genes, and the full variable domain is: EAGVAQSPRYKIIEKRQSVAFWCNPISGHATLYWYQQILGQGPKLLIQFQNNGVVDDSQLPKDRFSAERLKGVDSTLKIQPAKLEDSAVYLCASSLAYRDQDGYTFGSGTRLTVV.